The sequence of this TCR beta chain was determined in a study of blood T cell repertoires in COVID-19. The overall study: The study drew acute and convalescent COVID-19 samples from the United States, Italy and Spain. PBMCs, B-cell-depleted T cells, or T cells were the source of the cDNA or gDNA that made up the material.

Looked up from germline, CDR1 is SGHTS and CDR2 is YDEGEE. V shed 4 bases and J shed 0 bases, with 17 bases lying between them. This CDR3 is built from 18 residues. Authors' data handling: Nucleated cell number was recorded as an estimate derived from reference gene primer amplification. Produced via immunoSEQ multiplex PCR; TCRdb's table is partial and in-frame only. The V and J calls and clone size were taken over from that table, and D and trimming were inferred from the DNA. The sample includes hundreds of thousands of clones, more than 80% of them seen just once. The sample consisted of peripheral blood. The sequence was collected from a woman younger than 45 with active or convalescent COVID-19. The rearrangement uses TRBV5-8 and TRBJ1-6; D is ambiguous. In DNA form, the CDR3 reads TGTGCCAGCAGCCTGCGTGGAATTTGGAGCTCCTATAATTCACCCCTCCACTTT. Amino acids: CASSLRGIWSSYNSPLHF.